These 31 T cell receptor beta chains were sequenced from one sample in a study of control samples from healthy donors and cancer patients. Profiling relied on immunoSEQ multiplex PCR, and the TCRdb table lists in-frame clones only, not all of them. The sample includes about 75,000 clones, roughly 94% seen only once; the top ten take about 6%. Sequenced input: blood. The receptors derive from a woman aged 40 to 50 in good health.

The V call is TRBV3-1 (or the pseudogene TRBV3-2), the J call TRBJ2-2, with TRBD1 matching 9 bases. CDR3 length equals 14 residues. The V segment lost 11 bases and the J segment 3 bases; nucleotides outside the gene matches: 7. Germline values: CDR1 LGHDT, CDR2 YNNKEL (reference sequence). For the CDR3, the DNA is TGTGCCGCGAGACAGGGGGGCTACACCGGGGAGCTGTTTTTT. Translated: CAARQGGYTGELFF.

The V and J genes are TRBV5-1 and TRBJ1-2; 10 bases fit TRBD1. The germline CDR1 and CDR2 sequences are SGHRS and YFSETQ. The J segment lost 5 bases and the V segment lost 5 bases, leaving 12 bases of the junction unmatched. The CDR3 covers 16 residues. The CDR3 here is CASREPGQGKSYGYTF. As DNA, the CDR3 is TGCGCCAGCAGAGAGCCGGGACAGGGGAAATCATATGGCTACACCTTC.

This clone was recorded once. CDR3 amino acids: CSAGLATSTDTQYF. The DNA of the CDR3 is TGCAGCGCCGGACTAGCGACTAGCACAGATACGCAGTATTTT. The rearrangement links TRBV29-1 to TRBJ2-3; 9 bases align to TRBD2. With V trimmed by 7 bases and J by 0 bases, 5 bases remained unmatched. Germline V gene sequence: CDR1 SQVTM, CDR2 ANQGSEA. There are 14 residues in the CDR3.

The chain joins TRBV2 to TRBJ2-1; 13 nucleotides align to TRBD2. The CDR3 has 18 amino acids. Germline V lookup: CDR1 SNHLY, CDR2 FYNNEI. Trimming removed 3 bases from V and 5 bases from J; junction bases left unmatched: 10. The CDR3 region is CASSDPGLAGLLNNEQFF. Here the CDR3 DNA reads TGTGCCAGCAGTGACCCGGGACTAGCGGGGCTTCTGAACAATGAGCAGTTCTTC. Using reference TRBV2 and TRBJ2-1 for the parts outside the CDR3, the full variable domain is EPEVTQTPSHQVTQMGQEVILRCVPISNHLYFYWYRQILGQKVEFLVSFYNNEISEKSEIFDDQFSVERPDGSNFTLKIRSTKLEDSAMYFCASSDPGLAGLLNNEQFFGPGTRLTVL.

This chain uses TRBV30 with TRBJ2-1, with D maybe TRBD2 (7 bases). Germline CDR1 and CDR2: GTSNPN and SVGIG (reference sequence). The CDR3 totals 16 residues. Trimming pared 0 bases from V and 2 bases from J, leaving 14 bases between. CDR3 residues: CAWSVGGGRTYNEQFF. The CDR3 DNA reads TGTGCCTGGAGTGTAGGGGGGGGGCGGACCTACAATGAGCAGTTCTTC.

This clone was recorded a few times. In DNA, the CDR3 is TGTGCCAGTAGTATAGACAGTTCGGGATCCGGCTACACCTTC. It encodes CASSIDSSGSGYTF. The chain is built from TRBV19 and TRBJ1-2, with unresolved D. V was cut by 0 bases and J by 8 bases, with 13 bases left in between. CDR3 size: 14 residues. Germline values: CDR1 LNHDA, CDR2 SQIVND (reference sequence).

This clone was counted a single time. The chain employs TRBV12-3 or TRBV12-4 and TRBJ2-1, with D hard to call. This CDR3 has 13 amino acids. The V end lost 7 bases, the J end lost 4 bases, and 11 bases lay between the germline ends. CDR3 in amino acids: CASTEKIYNEQFF. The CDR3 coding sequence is TGTGCCAGCACCGAGAAAATTTACAATGAGCAGTTCTTC.

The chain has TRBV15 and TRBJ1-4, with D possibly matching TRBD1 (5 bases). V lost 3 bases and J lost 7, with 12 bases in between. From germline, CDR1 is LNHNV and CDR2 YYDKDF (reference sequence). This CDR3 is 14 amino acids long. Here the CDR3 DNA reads TGTGCCACCAGCAGGGCATGGAGGGGTGAAAAACTGTTTTTT. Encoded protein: CATSRAWRGEKLFF.

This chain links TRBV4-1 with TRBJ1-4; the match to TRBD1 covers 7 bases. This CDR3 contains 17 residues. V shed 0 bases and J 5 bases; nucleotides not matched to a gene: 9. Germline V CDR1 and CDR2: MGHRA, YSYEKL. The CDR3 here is CASSQDLGPGGNEKLFF. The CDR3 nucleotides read TGCGCCAGCAGCCAAGATCTGGGGCCAGGGGGGAATGAAAAACTGTTTTTT.

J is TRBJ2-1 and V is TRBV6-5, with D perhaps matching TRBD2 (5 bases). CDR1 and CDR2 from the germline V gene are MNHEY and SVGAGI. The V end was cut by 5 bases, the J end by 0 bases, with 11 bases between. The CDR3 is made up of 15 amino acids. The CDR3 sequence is CASSRTGGSYNEQFF. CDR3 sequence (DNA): TGTGCCAGCAGTAGGACCGGAGGCTCCTACAATGAGCAGTTCTTC.

CDR3 DNA sequence: TGTGCCAGCAGTGAAAGAGCAGGAGTTTCGCCCCAGCATTTT. It yields the protein CASSERAGVSPQHF. The rearrangement uses TRBV2 and TRBJ1-5, with unresolved D. The germline gives CDR1 SNHLY, CDR2 FYNNEI. V was cut by 2 bases and J by 9 bases, with 14 bases left in between. CDR3 length: 14 amino acids.

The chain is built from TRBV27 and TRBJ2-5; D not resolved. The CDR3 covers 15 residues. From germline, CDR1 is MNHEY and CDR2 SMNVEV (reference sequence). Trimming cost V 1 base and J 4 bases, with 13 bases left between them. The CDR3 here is CASSLLRRSGETQYF. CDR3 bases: TGTGCCAGCAGTTTATTGCGGAGAAGTGGAGAGACCCAGTACTTC.

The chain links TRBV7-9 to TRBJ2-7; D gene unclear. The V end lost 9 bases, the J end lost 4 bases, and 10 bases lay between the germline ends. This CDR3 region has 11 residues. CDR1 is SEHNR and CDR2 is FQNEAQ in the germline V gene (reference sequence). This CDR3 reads CASGFGYEQYF. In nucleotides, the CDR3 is TGTGCCAGTGGGTTCGGGTACGAGCAGTACTTC.

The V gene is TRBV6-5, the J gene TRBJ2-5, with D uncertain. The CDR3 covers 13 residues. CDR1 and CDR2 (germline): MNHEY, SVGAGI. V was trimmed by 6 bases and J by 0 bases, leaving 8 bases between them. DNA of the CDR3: TGTGCCAGCAGATTAGGACACCAAGAGACCCAGTACTTC. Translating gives CASRLGHQETQYF.

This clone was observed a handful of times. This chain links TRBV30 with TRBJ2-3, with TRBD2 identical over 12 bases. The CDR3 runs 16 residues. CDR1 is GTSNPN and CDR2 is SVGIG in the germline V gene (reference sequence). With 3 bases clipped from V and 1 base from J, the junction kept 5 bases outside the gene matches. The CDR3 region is CAWRLAGGPGTDTQYF. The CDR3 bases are TGTGCCTGGAGGCTAGCGGGAGGGCCGGGCACAGATACGCAGTATTTT.

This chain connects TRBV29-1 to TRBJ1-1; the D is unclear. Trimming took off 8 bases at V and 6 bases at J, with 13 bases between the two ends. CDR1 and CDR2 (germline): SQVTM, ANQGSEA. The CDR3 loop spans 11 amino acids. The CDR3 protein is CSSAAGAEAFF. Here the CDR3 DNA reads TGCAGCTCCGCAGCTGGAGCTGAAGCTTTCTTT.

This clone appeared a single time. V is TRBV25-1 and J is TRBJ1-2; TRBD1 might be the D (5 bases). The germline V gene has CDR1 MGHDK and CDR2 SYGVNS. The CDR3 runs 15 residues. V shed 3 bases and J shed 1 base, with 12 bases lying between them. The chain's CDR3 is CASSEVGVGNYGYTF. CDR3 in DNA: TGTGCCAGCAGTGAGGTAGGGGTCGGTAACTATGGCTACACCTTC.

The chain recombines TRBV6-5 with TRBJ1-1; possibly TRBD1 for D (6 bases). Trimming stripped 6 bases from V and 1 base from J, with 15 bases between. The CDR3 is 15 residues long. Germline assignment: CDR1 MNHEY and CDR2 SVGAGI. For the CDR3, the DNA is TGTGCCAGCAGGGATACAGGGCTTCAGAACACTGAAGCTTTCTTT. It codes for CASRDTGLQNTEAFF.

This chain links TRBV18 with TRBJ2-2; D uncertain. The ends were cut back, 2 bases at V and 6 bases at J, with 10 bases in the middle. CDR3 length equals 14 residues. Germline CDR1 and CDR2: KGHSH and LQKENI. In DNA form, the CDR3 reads TGTGCCAGCTCACCATTCCCCAGCCCCGGGGAGCTGTTTTTT. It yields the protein CASSPFPSPGELFF.

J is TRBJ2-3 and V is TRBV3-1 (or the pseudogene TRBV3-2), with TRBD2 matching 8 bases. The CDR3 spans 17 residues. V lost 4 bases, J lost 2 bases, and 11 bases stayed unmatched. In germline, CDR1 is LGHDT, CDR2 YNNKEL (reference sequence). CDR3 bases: TGTGCCAGCAGCCTGAGCTCCACTAGCGGACCCACAGATACGCAGTATTTT. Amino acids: CASSLSSTSGPTDTQYF.

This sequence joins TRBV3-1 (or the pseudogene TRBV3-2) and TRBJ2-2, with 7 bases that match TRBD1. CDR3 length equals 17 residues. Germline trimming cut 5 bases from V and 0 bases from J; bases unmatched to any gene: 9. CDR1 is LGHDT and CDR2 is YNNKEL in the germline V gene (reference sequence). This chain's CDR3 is CASSSQPGQPNTGELFF. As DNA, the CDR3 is TGTGCCAGCAGCTCCCAACCGGGACAGCCGAACACCGGGGAGCTGTTTTTT.

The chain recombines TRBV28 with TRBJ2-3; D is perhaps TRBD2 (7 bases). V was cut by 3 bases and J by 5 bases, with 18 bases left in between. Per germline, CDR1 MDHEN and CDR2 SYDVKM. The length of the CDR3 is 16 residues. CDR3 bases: TGTGCCAGCAGTTTCATGGGGGGGGGCCGAGGAGATACGCAGTATTTT. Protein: CASSFMGGGRGDTQYF.

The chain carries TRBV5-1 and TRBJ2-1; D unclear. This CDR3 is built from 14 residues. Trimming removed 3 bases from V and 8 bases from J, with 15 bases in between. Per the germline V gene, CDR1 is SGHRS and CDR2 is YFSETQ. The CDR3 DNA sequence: TGCGCCAGCAGCTCTGGACGAGACGTCGATGAGCAGTTCTTC. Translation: CASSSGRDVDEQFF. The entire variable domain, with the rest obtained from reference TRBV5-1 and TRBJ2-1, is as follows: KAGVTQTPRYLIKTRGQQVTLSCSPISGHRSVSWYQQTPGQGLQFLFEYFSETQRNKGNFPGRFSGRQFSNSRSEMNVSTLELGDSALYLCASSSGRDVDEQFFGPGTRLTVL.

CDR3 bases: TGTGCCAGCAGTTCCCACGCGGACTCTGGAAACACCATATATTTT. This codes for CASSSHADSGNTIYF. The chain uses TRBV28 and TRBJ1-3; D is unresolved. The germline gives CDR1 MDHEN, CDR2 SYDVKM. The V gene lost 4 bases and the J gene lost 0 bases, with 10 bases spanning the gap. The CDR3 is 15 residues long.

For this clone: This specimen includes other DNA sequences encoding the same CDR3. The CDR3 here is CASSPSSLSEQYF. The CDR3 DNA follows: TGTGCCAGCAGTCCGTCGTCTCTCTCGGAGCAGTACTTC. The V and J genes are TRBV12-3 or TRBV12-4 and TRBJ2-7; D gene uncertain. The CDR3 is made up of 13 amino acids. The V end was cut by 5 bases, the J end by 7 bases, with 15 bases between.

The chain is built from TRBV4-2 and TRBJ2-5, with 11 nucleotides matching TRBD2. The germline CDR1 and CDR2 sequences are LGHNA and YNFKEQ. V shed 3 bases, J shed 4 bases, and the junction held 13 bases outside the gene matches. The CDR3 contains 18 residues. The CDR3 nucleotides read TGTGCCAGCAGCCAGGCCGGGACTAGCGGACGAGGCGGAGAGACCCAGTACTTC. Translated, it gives CASSQAGTSGRGGETQYF.

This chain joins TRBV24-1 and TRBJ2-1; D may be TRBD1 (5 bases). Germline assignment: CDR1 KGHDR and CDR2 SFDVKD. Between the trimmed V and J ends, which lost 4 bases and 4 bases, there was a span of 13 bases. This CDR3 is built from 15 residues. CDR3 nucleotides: TGTGCCACCAGTGACAGGGCGATGCCGTACAATGAGCAGTTCTTC. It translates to CATSDRAMPYNEQFF.

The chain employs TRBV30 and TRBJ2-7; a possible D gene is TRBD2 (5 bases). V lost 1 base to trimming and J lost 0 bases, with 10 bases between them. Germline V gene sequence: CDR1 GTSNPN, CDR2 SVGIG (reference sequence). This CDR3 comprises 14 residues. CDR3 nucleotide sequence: TGTGCCTGGAGTGGGACTTGGAGCTCCTACGAGCAGTACTTC. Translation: CAWSGTWSSYEQYF.

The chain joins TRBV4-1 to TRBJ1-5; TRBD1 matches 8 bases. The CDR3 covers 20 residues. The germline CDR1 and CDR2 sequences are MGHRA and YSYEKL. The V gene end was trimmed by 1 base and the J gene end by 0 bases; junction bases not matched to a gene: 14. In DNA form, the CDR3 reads TGCGCCAGCAGCCAAGTCGCAGGGGGCGTCCGGGCCTATAGCAATCAGCCCCAGCATTTT. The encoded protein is CASSQVAGGVRAYSNQPQHF.

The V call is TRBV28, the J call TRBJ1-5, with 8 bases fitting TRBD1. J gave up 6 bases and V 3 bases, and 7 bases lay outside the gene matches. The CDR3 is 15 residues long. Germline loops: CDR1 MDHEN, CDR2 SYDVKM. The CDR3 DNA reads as TGTGCCAGCAGTTTGGCGGGACAGGTTTTTCAGCCCCAGCATTTT. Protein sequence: CASSLAGQVFQPQHF.

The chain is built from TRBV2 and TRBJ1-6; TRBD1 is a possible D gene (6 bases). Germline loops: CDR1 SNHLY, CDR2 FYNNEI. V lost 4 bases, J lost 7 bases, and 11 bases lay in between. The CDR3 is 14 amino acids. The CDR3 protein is CASSVRGGNSPLHF. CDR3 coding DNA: TGTGCCAGCAGTGTCAGGGGAGGCAATTCACCCCTCCACTTT. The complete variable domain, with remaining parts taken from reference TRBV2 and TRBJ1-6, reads EPEVTQTPSHQVTQMGQEVILRCVPISNHLYFYWYRQILGQKVEFLVSFYNNEISEKSEIFDDQFSVERPDGSNFTLKIRSTKLEDSAMYFCASSVRGGNSPLHFGNGTRLTVT.